This entry is about one TCR beta chain. Antigen unknown. Mismatch with germline at one junction end may stem from a read error. This sample stems from a study of glioma-infiltrating T cells. Study results and limitations: Non-neoplastic patients had below-expected tissue-blood divergence, while all gliomas exceeded expectation. Tissue and blood shared very few CDR3 sequences.

Amplification of TCR alpha and beta CDR3 regions from RNA used iRepertoire nested multiplex PCR. For one-step reverse transcription and amplification, about 85-400 ng of tissue mRNA or PBMC total RNA was used. TCRdb recomputed calls from the multiplex PCR reads with MiXCR, one row per CDR3 protein. The repertoire holds more than 100,000 distinct CDR3 sequences, with 25% to 35% as singletons. Germline V gene lookup returns CDR1 DFQATT and CDR2 SNEGSKA (reference sequence). This CDR3 region has 12 residues. The sequence derives from a human donor with low-grade glioma or glioblastoma, undergoing nonglioma brain surgery, or in good health (not recorded which). V is TRBV20-1 and J is TRBJ2-1, with TRBD1 matching over 7 bases. The sample comprised glioma tissue, nonneoplastic brain tissue, or PBMCs (not recorded which). The CDR3 coding sequence is TGTAGTGTCGGGACAGTATACAATGAGCATTTCTTC. Translating gives CSVGTVYNEHFF.